A selection of T cell receptor beta chains follows, all from one sample in a study of T-cell reconstitution after alpha-beta-depleted transplantation in children. TCRdb reprocessed the PCR reads with MiXCR, giving one entry per CDR3 protein. This table has a few hundred thousand distinct CDR3 sequences, roughly 10% appearing once. Specimen: peripheral blood, collected 180 days after TCRalphabeta/CD19-depleted stem cell transplant. Receptors were obtained from a male patient aged 2 to 10 who had a stem cell transplant for chronic granulomatous disease, so the T cells may come from the graft donor. The CDR3 runs from the conserved cysteine through the conserved F or W. Fields, in order: J gene, V gene, CDR3 protein.

J gene: TRBJ2-1
V gene: TRBV6-1
CDR3 protein: CASSKGLATGRNEQFF

J gene: TRBJ2-1
V gene: TRBV5-1
CDR3 protein: CASSPEIGIYNEQFF

J gene: TRBJ2-1
V gene: TRBV2
CDR3 protein: CASSDERGNSYNEQFF

J gene: TRBJ2-5
V gene: TRBV12-3/TRBV12-4
CDR3 protein: CASSLTLAGETQYF

J gene: TRBJ1-2
V gene: TRBV3-1
CDR3 protein: CASSHKGNGYTF

J gene: TRBJ1-1
V gene: TRBV5-6
CDR3 protein: CASSLWLGMNTEAFF

J gene: TRBJ2-7
V gene: TRBV20-1
CDR3 protein: CSARERNWQYF

J gene: TRBJ2-2
V gene: TRBV6-2/TRBV6-3
CDR3 protein: CASRTHSGPNTGELFF

J gene: TRBJ2-7
V gene: TRBV12-3/TRBV12-4
CDR3 protein: CASSLVGGHFRYEQYF

J gene: TRBJ2-1
V gene: TRBV12-3/TRBV12-4
CDR3 protein: CASTERVERGRDEQFF

J gene: TRBJ1-2
V gene: TRBV30
CDR3 protein: CAWSPPGRVGGTF

J gene: TRBJ1-5
V gene: TRBV3-1
CDR3 protein: CASSHSFEDQPQHF

J gene: TRBJ1-5
V gene: TRBV6-1
CDR3 protein: CASRPLGETGFWDQPQHF

J gene: TRBJ2-2
V gene: TRBV24-1
CDR3 protein: CATSDLENTGELFF

J gene: TRBJ2-5
V gene: TRBV9
CDR3 protein: CASSPRQGQETQSF

J gene: TRBJ2-1
V gene: TRBV20-1
CDR3 protein: CCPTLQSGRASNEQFF

J gene: TRBJ2-7
V gene: TRBV20-1
CDR3 protein: CSARVTVTSYEQYF

J gene: TRBJ2-7
V gene: TRBV2
CDR3 protein: CASTRQIYYEQYF

J gene: TRBJ2-5
V gene: TRBV18
CDR3 protein: CASSPKRQIQETQYF

J gene: TRBJ2-3
V gene: TRBV5-1
CDR3 protein: CASSLVLAGYTDTQYF

J gene: TRBJ1-2
V gene: TRBV20-1
CDR3 protein: CSASRPGQAYGYTF

J gene: TRBJ2-5
V gene: TRBV18
CDR3 protein: CASSPRAGREYQETQYF

J gene: TRBJ2-7
V gene: TRBV4-2
CDR3 protein: CASSQDARSGAPYEQYF

J gene: TRBJ2-5
V gene: TRBV20-1
CDR3 protein: CSASTLLFQETQYF

J gene: TRBJ2-7
V gene: TRBV7-9
CDR3 protein: CASSLRELPPYEQYF

J gene: TRBJ2-5
V gene: TRBV25-1
CDR3 protein: CASSGKQGARGDRLRETQYF

J gene: TRBJ2-3
V gene: TRBV12-3/TRBV12-4
CDR3 protein: CASSHPAADTQYF

J gene: TRBJ2-5
V gene: TRBV7-9
CDR3 protein: CASSRGSQETQYF

J gene: TRBJ1-6
V gene: TRBV19
CDR3 protein: CASSIFQGDNSPLHF

J gene: TRBJ2-2
V gene: TRBV6-5
CDR3 protein: CASSYTEPRSGELFF

J gene: TRBJ2-3
V gene: TRBV6-6
CDR3 protein: CASSYSVDTQYF

J gene: TRBJ2-3
V gene: TRBV4-2
CDR3 protein: CASSHSPGGRTDTQYF

J gene: TRBJ2-5
V gene: TRBV7-7
CDR3 protein: CASSHRTSGGSETQYF

J gene: TRBJ2-2
V gene: TRBV5-1
CDR3 protein: CASSSREISGELFF

J gene: TRBJ2-1
V gene: TRBV7-2
CDR3 protein: CASSSWQGGFGEQFF

J gene: TRBJ2-2
V gene: TRBV10-2
CDR3 protein: CASERNTGELFF

J gene: TRBJ2-1
V gene: TRBV5-1
CDR3 protein: CASSLVSSGNGEQFF

J gene: TRBJ2-7
V gene: TRBV6-5
CDR3 protein: CASSYSPGQGRYEQYF

J gene: TRBJ2-2
V gene: TRBV6-4
CDR3 protein: CASSPDMNTGELFF

J gene: TRBJ2-1
V gene: TRBV5-6
CDR3 protein: CASSLNFGTPANEQFF

J gene: TRBJ2-7
V gene: TRBV18
CDR3 protein: CASSPLEAGHSYEQYF